A selection of T cell receptor beta chains follows, all from one sample in a study of cytomegalovirus exposure and HLA in healthy donors. This table comes from immunoSEQ multiplex PCR, and its TCRdb copy is limited to in-frame clones, with some not included. The sample consists of around 120,000 clones, around nine tenths of them appearing once. The sequencing sample was made of PBMCs. These TCRs come from a man aged 18 to 29 in good health and CMV-seropositive. Each CDR3 is given without its conserved first and last residue.

j_gene: TRBJ1-4
v_gene: TRBV4-1
CDR3aa: ASSQEPAGVVGEKLF

j_gene: TRBJ2-1
v_gene: TRBV7-9
CDR3aa: ASSSGWGDEQF

j_gene: TRBJ2-7
v_gene: TRBV7-2
CDR3aa: ASSSPPRGGEQY

j_gene: TRBJ1-5
v_gene: TRBV18
CDR3aa: ASSPGTGGSGQPQH

j_gene: TRBJ2-1
v_gene: TRBV25-1
CDR3aa: ASSEGGQASSYNEQF

j_gene: TRBJ1-2
v_gene: TRBV10-3
CDR3aa: ASGGSQGYGYT

j_gene: TRBJ2-1
v_gene: TRBV10-1
CDR3aa: ASSLLAGGKNEQF

j_gene: TRBJ1-1
v_gene: TRBV7-9
CDR3aa: ASSFGSEAF

j_gene: TRBJ1-5
v_gene: TRBV28
CDR3aa: ASSPAPYREGKSNQPQH

j_gene: TRBJ2-4
v_gene: TRBV28
CDR3aa: ASSPYLSSAKNIQY

j_gene: TRBJ2-1
v_gene: TRBV5-6
CDR3aa: ASLGLAGAHRYNEQF

j_gene: TRBJ1-2
v_gene: TRBV10-3
CDR3aa: APTVGASSYGYT

j_gene: TRBJ1-5
v_gene: TRBV4-3
CDR3aa: ASSQDLGQGYQPQH

j_gene: TRBJ2-3
v_gene: TRBV6-1
CDR3aa: ASSEAQTGGIGTDTQY

j_gene: TRBJ2-7
v_gene: TRBV7-9
CDR3aa: ASSARDRPGQY

j_gene: TRBJ1-3
v_gene: TRBV5-4
CDR3aa: ASSLQGGGVLSSGNTIY

j_gene: TRBJ2-2
v_gene: TRBV2
CDR3aa: ASRAGLAGHTGELF

j_gene: TRBJ1-6
v_gene: TRBV27
CDR3aa: ASSMTPPNSPLH

j_gene: TRBJ1-2
v_gene: TRBV5-6
CDR3aa: ASSLGQGRIAGYGYT

j_gene: TRBJ1-5
v_gene: TRBV2
CDR3aa: ASSFSSGRVVDQPQH

j_gene: TRBJ2-1
v_gene: TRBV4-1
CDR3aa: ASSQLPIRDRAGNEQF

j_gene: TRBJ1-1
v_gene: TRBV19
CDR3aa: ASSLGGDTEAF

j_gene: TRBJ1-6
v_gene: TRBV4-3
CDR3aa: ASSQDGGDGHSPLH

j_gene: TRBJ2-5
v_gene: TRBV7-9
CDR3aa: ASSQPAGTSGETQY

j_gene: TRBJ1-1
v_gene: TRBV7-8
CDR3aa: ASSRGTGATEAF